Listed here are 14 T cell receptor beta chains from one sample, sequenced in a study of T cells after yellow fever vaccination. TCRdb reprocessed the 5' RACE reads with MiXCR, giving one entry per CDR3 protein. This sample yields hundreds of thousands of distinct CDR3 sequences, of which around 8.1% are seen a single time; under 20% belongs to the top ten. The sample consisted of PBMCs, taken roughly seven weeks after the first yellow fever vaccination. These receptors were obtained from a man younger than 35 who received the YFV17D yellow fever vaccine.

The rearrangement joins TRBV7-2 to TRBJ1-1; possibly TRBD1 for D (6 bases). With 5 bases removed from V and 4 bases from J, the gap between germline ends came to 11 bases. The CDR3 has 13 residues. The V gene's germline CDR1 is SGHTA and CDR2 FQGNSA. The CDR3 sequence is CASSTNRATEAFF. CDR3 nucleotide sequence: TGTGCCAGCAGCACAAACAGGGCCACTGAAGCTTTCTTT.

The chain combines TRBV4-1 with TRBJ2-3, with D maybe TRBD2 (7 bases). This CDR3 comprises 17 residues. The germline gives CDR1 MGHRA, CDR2 YSYEKL. Trimming left V 0 bases short and J 0 bases short, with 13 bases between. CDR3 in amino acids: CASSQEGGGFSTDTQYF. CDR3 in DNA: TGCGCCAGCAGCCAAGAGGGCGGGGGCTTCAGCACAGATACGCAGTATTTT.

The chain carries TRBV3-1 and TRBJ2-5; a weak D match, TRBD2 (6 bases). The CDR3 covers 17 residues. Germline loops: CDR1 LGHDT, CDR2 YNNKEL (reference sequence). V lost 8 bases, J lost 2 bases, and 24 bases lay in between. In DNA, the CDR3 is TGTGCCAGCTGCAAAGTAGTGATAGCGGTGTCACAAGAGACCCAGTACTTC. It translates to CASCKVVIAVSQETQYF.

This clonotype was counted only a few times. The rearrangement links TRBV4-1 to TRBJ2-7; D is uncertain. V dropped 0 bases and J dropped 0 bases, with 6 bases sitting between them. The germline CDR1 and CDR2 sequences are MGHRA and YSYEKL. This CDR3 has 14 amino acids. CDR3 nucleotides: TGCGCCAGCAGCCAAGATCTAACCTCCTACGAGCAGTACGTC. This gives the protein CASSQDLTSYEQYV.

The chain couples TRBV12-3 or TRBV12-4 to TRBJ1-5, with D hard to call. The germline V and J ends were trimmed by 4 bases and 6 bases, with 10 bases remaining between them. This CDR3 contains 13 residues. The CDR3 here is CASSSGSFQPQHF. DNA of the CDR3: TGTGCCAGCAGTTCCGGGTCCTTTCAGCCCCAGCATTTT.

This rearrangement joins TRBV4-1 to TRBJ2-5; 8 nucleotides align to TRBD1. The CDR3 length is 15 residues. Germline V gene sequence: CDR1 MGHRA, CDR2 YSYEKL. Losses at the gene ends were 3 bases for V and 5 bases for J; bases not matched to a gene: 8. CDR3 sequence reads: CASSHPQGALETQYF. The CDR3 nucleotides are TGCGCCAGCAGCCACCCGCAGGGGGCCCTGGAGACCCAGTACTTC.

The chain uses TRBV7-2 and TRBJ2-2; no reliable D call. The CDR3 extends over 13 amino acids. Trimming removed 0 bases from V and 8 bases from J, with 7 bases in between. Germline CDR1 reads SGHTA; CDR2 reads FQGNSA. The CDR3: CASSLARQGELFF. CDR3 nucleotide sequence: TGTGCCAGCAGCTTAGCCCGTCAGGGGGAGCTGTTTTTT. The full variable domain, completed using reference TRBV7-2 and TRBJ2-2, is GAGVSQSPSNKVTEKGKDVELRCDPISGHTALYWYRQSLGQGLEFLIYFQGNSAPDKSGLPSDRFSAERTGGSVSTLTIQRTQQEDSAVYLCASSLARQGELFFGEGSRLTVL.

This clonotype turned up a few times. The CDR3 loop reads CASSAGVGGDEQFF. In nucleotides, the CDR3 is TGTGCCAGCAGTGCGGGGGTTGGGGGGGATGAGCAGTTCTTC. The chain employs TRBV27 and TRBJ2-1, with 7 bases matching TRBD2. The V gene's germline CDR1 is MNHEY and CDR2 SMNVEV (reference sequence). The CDR3 has 14 residues. V shed 5 bases, J shed 8 bases, and the junction held 9 bases outside the gene matches.

A note on this clonotype: Given a much more abundant clone one base away, this may be a read error. V usage is TRBV11-1 and J usage is TRBJ2-5, with D possibly matching TRBD1 (7 bases). Germline V CDR1 and CDR2: SGHAT, FQDESV (reference sequence). This CDR3 region has 16 residues. Between the trimmed V and J ends, which lost 3 bases and 2 bases, there was a span of 16 bases. The CDR3 loop reads CASSFGRQGSQETQYF. The CDR3 DNA follows: TGTGCCAGCAGCTTCGGGAGACAGGGCTCTCAAGAGACCCAGTACTTC.

This clonotype was observed a few times. V gene TRBV12-3 or TRBV12-4 combines with J gene TRBJ1-4; 9 bases match TRBD1. V shed 4 bases, J shed 9 bases, and the junction held 6 bases outside the gene matches. There are 14 residues in the CDR3. The CDR3 DNA sequence: TGTGCCAGCAGTTCAGGACAGGGGAGCCAAAAACTGTTTTTT. It yields the protein CASSSGQGSQKLFF.

This chain joins TRBV5-6 and TRBJ1-1; D is ambiguous. The germline gives CDR1 SGHDT, CDR2 YYEEEE. This CDR3 is built from 16 residues. V dropped 0 bases and J dropped 1 base, with 13 bases sitting between them. For the CDR3, the DNA is TGTGCCAGCAGCTTGGCGTGGGGTTTTGGGAACACTGAAGCTTTCTTT. Translated, it gives CASSLAWGFGNTEAFF. The whole variable domain, filled in from reference TRBV5-6 and TRBJ1-1, reads DAGVTQSPTHLIKTRGQQVTLRCSPKSGHDTVSWYQQALGQGPQFIFQYYEEEERQRGNFPDRFSGHQFPNYSSELNVNALLLGDSALYLCASSLAWGFGNTEAFFGQGTRLTVV.

The chain employs TRBV28 and TRBJ2-5; 8 bases line up with TRBD1. J was trimmed by 4 bases and V by 7 bases; bases with no gene match: 2. CDR3 length: 12 residues. The germline gives CDR1 MDHEN, CDR2 SYDVKM. The CDR3 sequence: CASNRGRETQYF. As DNA, the CDR3 is TGTGCCAGCAACAGGGGGAGAGAGACCCAGTACTTC.

This clonotype was counted between two and nine times. V is TRBV4-1 and J is TRBJ1-2; D unclear. CDR1 MGHRA and CDR2 YSYEKL come from the germline V gene. V dropped 1 base and J dropped 8 bases, with 11 bases sitting between them. This CDR3 comprises 13 residues. The CDR3 DNA reads as TGCGCCAGCAGCCAAGTCGGGCGGTTCGGCTACACCTTC. As protein: CASSQVGRFGYTF.

This chain connects TRBV5-1 to TRBJ2-7; either TRBD1 or TRBD2 may fit D (5 bases each). The germline gives CDR1 SGHRS, CDR2 YFSETQ. The CDR3 is 12 amino acids. V lost 4 bases to trimming and J lost 3 bases, with 8 bases between them. The CDR3 DNA follows: TGCGCCAGCAGCCGGGACGGCTACGAGCAGTACTTC. Amino acid sequence: CASSRDGYEQYF.